This T cell receptor beta chain is drawn from a study of blood T cell repertoires in COVID-19. For the study at large: The United States, Italy and Spain supplied acute and convalescent COVID-19 samples. PBMCs, B-cell-depleted T cells, or T cells were the source of the cDNA or gDNA that made up the material.

The germline V gene encodes CDR1 LNHDA and CDR2 SQIVND (reference sequence). The CDR3 spans 15 residues. J lost 8 bases, V lost 4 bases, and 13 bases had no gene match. Study processing details: The assay estimated nucleated cells by amplifying reference gene primers. The method was immunoSEQ multiplex PCR; TCRdb's version includes in-frame clones alone and lacks a portion of them. For V, J and clone size, that table is used; D and trimming come from the DNA. Of 100,000 to 150,000 clones listed, roughly 86% are singletons. The chain has TRBV19 and TRBJ1-2, with 7 bases fitting TRBD1. The sample was peripheral blood. The TCR comes from a woman in her fifties or sixties with acute or convalescent COVID-19. The CDR3 DNA reads TGTGCCAGTAGTAGGGACAGATCTACATTGAACGGCTACACCTTC. Translated, it gives CASSRDRSTLNGYTF.